The entry below describes one T cell receptor (beta chain). No antigen is known for it. The PCR ran on 60 Vbeta and 13 Jbeta primers. Repertoires were generated with immunoSEQ multiplex PCR, while TCRdb's copy carries only in-frame clones and drops some. The table has around 190,000 clones, around three quarters seen once. This sample is drawn from a study of cytomegalovirus exposure and HLA in healthy donors. Study observations and caveats: Only CMV serostatus was available as immune exposure information.

The source is a woman aged 18-29 years in good health and CMV-seronegative. Input material: PBMCs.

The CDR3 region has the DNA TGCGCCAGCAGCTTGGGAGTTATATTGGACACTGAAGCTTTCTTT. It translates to CASSLGVILDTEAFF. V usage is TRBV5-1 and J usage is TRBJ1-1; D gene unclear. Germline CDR1 SGHRS, CDR2 YFSETQ. This CDR3 is 15 amino acids long. V was clipped by 0 bases and J by 3 bases, with 12 bases between them.